The 27 T cell receptor beta chains in this list originate from one sample, sequenced in a study of T-cell memory formation after mild COVID-19 (dated by TCRdb to the early 2020s). The library was produced with 5' RACE. Instrument on record: Illumina NovaSeq 6000. TCRdb handled the public reads itself, with Q25 trimming in fastp and clone calling in MiXCR, and kept productive beta chains. Rows with a matching CDR3 protein are joined into one entry that keeps the most common DNA and genes. In all, the sample holds 350,000 to 450,000 distinct CDR3 sequences, and 24% of those were seen once. The leading ten clones occupy around 8.7% of the sample. Sequencing was carried out using PBMCs or a T cell subset sorted from them (not recorded which). Receptors originate from an adult woman who had mild COVID-19 (a few samples of this study predate the infection). The sample titles of this study are shuffled in the database, so cell type and time point are left out; the donor was told from shared clones.

The rearrangement joins TRBV7-8 to TRBJ1-1; D not resolved. Deletions cut 1 base from V and 5 bases from J, with 17 bases between. The CDR3 spans 16 residues. Germline assignment: CDR1 SGHVS and CDR2 FQNEAQ. CDR3 region: CASSLVLAARETEAFF. DNA of the CDR3: TGTGCCAGCAGCTTAGTACTGGCAGCTCGGGAGACTGAAGCTTTCTTT.

V is TRBV11-1 and J is TRBJ2-1, with TRBD2 identical over 8 bases. There are 15 residues in the CDR3. Germline lookup yields CDR1 SGHAT and CDR2 FQDESV (reference sequence). The trim removed 7 bases at V and 4 bases at J, leaving 9 bases unmatched. The CDR3 region is CASTPQRERYNEQFF. CDR3 coding DNA: TGTGCCAGCACCCCTCAGCGGGAGAGATACAATGAGCAGTTCTTC. Supplemented by reference TRBV11-1 and TRBJ2-1, the full variable domain reads EAEVAQSPRYKITEKSQAVAFWCDPISGHATLYWYRQILGQGPELLVQFQDESVVDDSQLPKDRFSAERLKGVDSTLKIQPAELGDSAMYLCASTPQRERYNEQFFGPGTRLTVL.

V and J are TRBV12-3 or TRBV12-4 and TRBJ2-1, with a possible D match to TRBD2 (6 bases). V was cut by 3 bases and J by 0 bases, with 12 bases left in between. The CDR3 spans 16 residues. The CDR3 region has the DNA TGTGCCAGCAGTTTTTTTAGCGGAGGCTCCTACAATGAGCAGTTCTTC. This gives the protein CASSFFSGGSYNEQFF.

The rearrangement joins TRBV12-3 or TRBV12-4 to TRBJ1-1; D remains unclear. The germline V and J ends were trimmed by 6 bases and 3 bases, with 8 bases remaining between them. The CDR3 is 12 amino acids. The CDR3 DNA reads as TGTGCCAGCAGCGCTGGTTACACTGAAGCTTTCTTT. This sequence encodes CASSAGYTEAFF.

The sample holds a few counts of this clonotype. In nucleotides, the CDR3 is TGTGCCAGCAGTTATCGGCTAGCGGAGGCATACAATGAGCAGTTCTTC. It codes for CASSYRLAEAYNEQFF. The chain carries TRBV6-2 or TRBV6-3 and TRBJ2-1; TRBD2 agrees at 7 bases. V gave up 3 bases and J gave up 4 bases; unmatched junction bases: 9. Germline-derived CDR1 and CDR2 are MNHEY and SVGEGT. The CDR3 spans 16 residues.

The chain has TRBV5-4 and TRBJ2-3; D is unclear. This CDR3 is 11 amino acids long. V was cut by 3 bases and J by 6 bases, with 5 bases left in between. The V gene's germline CDR1 is SGHNT and CDR2 YYREEE (reference sequence). CDR3 bases: TGTGCCAGCAGCTATTATGATACGCAGTATTTT. It specifies CASSYYDTQYF. The variable domain in full, with the rest retrieved from reference TRBV5-4 and TRBJ2-3, is ETGVTQSPTHLIKTRGQQVTLRCSSQSGHNTVSWYQQALGQGPQFIFQYYREEENGRGNFPPRFSGLQFPNYSSELNVNALELDDSALYLCASSYYDTQYFGPGTRLTVL.

The genes are TRBV12-3 or TRBV12-4 and TRBJ2-1; 10 positions match TRBD2. This CDR3 region has 15 residues. After removal of 6 bases from V and 8 bases from J, the junction contained 10 bases not matched to a gene. The CDR3 DNA follows: TGTGCCAGCAGCGTAGGTCTAGCGGGAGTCGATGAGCAGTTCTTC. Residues: CASSVGLAGVDEQFF.

The rearrangement links TRBV7-2 to TRBJ2-2, with 12 positions matching TRBD2. The germline gives CDR1 SGHTA, CDR2 FQGNSA. The CDR3 contains 16 residues. J gave up 4 bases and V 3 bases, and 3 bases lay outside the gene matches. DNA for the CDR3: TGTGCCAGCAGCTTTAGACTAGCGGGGGTCACCGGGGAGCTGTTTTTT. Its protein product is CASSFRLAGVTGELFF.

CDR3 region: CASSYTTGPNEQYF. The CDR3 nucleotides read TGTGCCAGCAGCTACACGACAGGGCCGAACGAGCAGTACTTC. This rearrangement joins TRBV11-2 to TRBJ2-7, with 7 positions matching TRBD1. There are 14 residues in the CDR3. V dropped 4 bases and J dropped 5; count of bases not matched to a gene: 8. Germline V gene lookup returns CDR1 SGHAT and CDR2 FQNNGV.

The chain recombines TRBV6-1 with TRBJ1-1, with TRBD1 matching 8 bases. Germline V gene lookup returns CDR1 MNHNS and CDR2 SASEGT. V shed 6 bases, J shed 6 bases, and the junction held 9 bases outside the gene matches. The CDR3 contains 14 residues. The CDR3 coding sequence is TGTGCCAGCAGGGCGACAGGGGTGCGGGCTGAAGCTTTCTTT. It yields the protein CASRATGVRAEAFF.

This clonotype was counted between two and nine times. This chain links TRBV21-1 with TRBJ1-4. TRBV21-1 is a pseudogene locus. The CDR3 length is 15 residues. The CDR3 coding sequence is TGTGCCAGCAGCACGTTGCAGGAGTGTAATGAAAAACTGTTTTTT. It codes for CASSTLQECNEKLFF.

The gene calls are TRBV7-6 and TRBJ1-2, with D unclear. This CDR3 contains 15 residues. V lost 0 bases, J lost 3 bases, and 11 bases lay in between. Germline CDR1 SGHVS, CDR2 FNYEAQ. In nucleotides, the CDR3 is TGTGCCAGCAGCTTAGCTATAGAGGATGACTATGGCTACACCTTC. This translates into CASSLAIEDDYGYTF. Full variable domain (rest looked up from reference TRBV7-6 and TRBJ1-2): GAGVSQSPRYKVTKRGQDVALRCDPISGHVSLYWYRQALGQGPEFLTYFNYEAQQDKSGLPNDRFSAERPEGSISTLTIQRTEQRDSAMYRCASSLAIEDDYGYTFGSGTRLTVV.

The V gene is TRBV5-1, the J gene TRBJ2-1; 11 bases map to TRBD1. The CDR3 contains 15 residues. Germline CDR1 SGHRS, CDR2 YFSETQ. The V gene end was trimmed by 0 bases and the J gene end by 9 bases; junction bases not matched to a gene: 5. Here the CDR3 DNA reads TGCGCCAGCAGCTTGGAGGACAGGGGGCAGTTTGAGCAGTTCTTC. It is translated as CASSLEDRGQFEQFF.

This clonotype was seen a handful of times. The chain employs TRBV27 and TRBJ2-7; possibly TRBD2 for D (6 bases). CDR3 length: 16 residues. The V and J ends lost 3 bases and 2 bases respectively, with 17 bases between them. CDR1 and CDR2 (germline): MNHEY, SMNVEV (reference sequence). The CDR3 DNA sequence: TGTGCCAGCAGTTTCGGTCTAGGGAGGATCCCCTACGAGCAGTACTTC. The encoded protein is CASSFGLGRIPYEQYF.

There are a few counts of this clonotype. The chain recombines TRBV9 with TRBJ2-3, with TRBD2 identical over 8 bases. After removal of 6 bases from V and 6 bases from J, the junction contained 9 bases not matched to a gene. This CDR3 is built from 14 residues. Germline V gene sequence: CDR1 SGDLS, CDR2 YYNGEE. DNA for the CDR3: TGTGCCAGCACCGGCGGGGGGTTTGTCGATACGCAGTATTTT. This gives the protein CASTGGGFVDTQYF.

This chain joins TRBV6-2 or TRBV6-3 and TRBJ1-2, with D hard to call. Trimming removed 4 bases at V and 6 bases at J, with 15 bases between. The CDR3 is 14 amino acids. Germline CDR1 and CDR2: MNHEY and SVGEGT. The CDR3, as DNA: TGTGCCAGCAGTTTTGGAGAGCCCTCCAATGGCTACACCTTC. Its protein product is CASSFGEPSNGYTF.

Here the CDR3 DNA reads TGTGCCAGCAGAAACGGACTAGCGCTGAACACCGGGGAGCTGTTTTTT. As protein: CASRNGLALNTGELFF. This chain uses TRBV5-5 with TRBJ2-2, with 9 bases that match TRBD2. V lost 5 bases to trimming and J lost 1 base; unmatched junction nucleotides: 6. The germline V gene has CDR1 SGHKS and CDR2 YYEKEE (reference sequence). The CDR3 contains 16 residues.

This clonotype was seen only a few times. The chain recombines TRBV5-6 with TRBJ2-6, with D perhaps TRBD1 or TRBD2 (6 bases each). The V gene lost 6 bases and the J gene lost 0 bases, with 10 bases spanning the gap. The CDR3 covers 15 residues. CDR1 and CDR2 (germline): SGHDT, YYEEEE. The CDR3 nucleotides read TGTGCCAGCAAGGAGGGGGGCTCTGGGGCCAACGTCCTGACTTTC. Translation: CASKEGGSGANVLTF. Full variable domain (missing parts from reference TRBV5-6 and TRBJ2-6): DAGVTQSPTHLIKTRGQQVTLRCSPKSGHDTVSWYQQALGQGPQFIFQYYEEEERQRGNFPDRFSGHQFPNYSSELNVNALLLGDSALYLCASKEGGSGANVLTFGAGSRLTVL.

The rearrangement links TRBV14 to TRBJ1-1, with no clear D. Germline lookup yields CDR1 SGHDN and CDR2 FVKESK. Trimming took off 0 bases at V and 6 bases at J, with 8 bases between the two ends. CDR3 length equals 13 residues. The CDR3 spells CASSQDLVAEAFF. CDR3 DNA sequence: TGTGCCAGCAGCCAAGATCTTGTAGCTGAAGCTTTCTTT.

This clonotype appeared a few times. The genes are TRBV7-2 and TRBJ2-7; 11 positions match TRBD2. The CDR3 is made up of 15 amino acids. Germline CDR1 and CDR2: SGHTA and FQGNSA. V lost 7 bases, J lost 5 bases, and 10 bases stayed unmatched. This CDR3 reads CASKTIAGGPHEQYF. DNA of the CDR3: TGTGCCAGCAAAACGATAGCGGGAGGGCCCCACGAGCAGTACTTC. Full variable domain (missing parts from reference TRBV7-2 and TRBJ2-7): GAGVSQSPSNKVTEKGKDVELRCDPISGHTALYWYRQSLGQGLEFLIYFQGNSAPDKSGLPSDRFSAERTGGSVSTLTIQRTQQEDSAVYLCASKTIAGGPHEQYFGPGTRLTVT.

This rearrangement joins TRBV7-9 to TRBJ2-5, with D unclear. The length of the CDR3 is 15 residues. V was clipped by 0 bases and J by 2 bases, with 10 bases between them. Germline V lookup: CDR1 SEHNR, CDR2 FQNEAQ (reference sequence). The chain's CDR3 is CASSLAWGTQETQYF. CDR3 nucleotide sequence: TGTGCCAGCAGCTTAGCGTGGGGAACACAAGAGACCCAGTACTTC.

In this sample, this clonotype turned up a few times. Compared with germline, one end of the junction differs, possibly owing to a read error. This chain uses TRBV7-7 with TRBJ2-7; D remains ambiguous. CDR1 is SSHAT, CDR2 FNYEAQ, per germline (reference sequence). The CDR3 contains 13 residues. The CDR3 nucleotides read TGTGCTAGCAGCTTAGTACTCCGGGACGAGCAGTACTTC. Translating it yields CASSLVLRDEQYF.

This CDR3 is CAISVSGTSGTSSDTQYF. CDR3 DNA: TGTGCCATCAGTGTATCCGGGACTAGCGGAACCTCCTCAGATACGCAGTATTTT. The genes are TRBV10-3 and TRBJ2-3; 11 nucleotides agree with TRBD2. The CDR3 has 18 residues. Germline CDR1 is ENHRY and CDR2 is SYGVKD. Trimming cost V 4 bases and J 4 bases; bases outside gene matches: 13.

This clonotype was counted at least ten times. The chain uses TRBV9 and TRBJ2-5; 7 bases are shared with TRBD1. Germline CDR1 reads SGDLS; CDR2 reads YYNGEE. Trimming took 2 bases from V and 1 from J; bases not matched to a gene: 2. This CDR3 contains 14 residues. In DNA form, the CDR3 reads TGTGCCAGCAGCGTTGGGACAGTCCAAGAGACCCAGTACTTC. It encodes CASSVGTVQETQYF.

The chain is built from TRBV11-2 and TRBJ2-1; no reliable D call. V was pared by 2 bases and J by 6 bases, with 8 bases between. The CDR3 consists of 13 residues. The germline V gene encodes CDR1 SGHAT and CDR2 FQNNGV. In DNA form, the CDR3 reads TGTGCCAGCAGCTTAACGAGAAGCAATGAGCAGTTCTTC. Residues: CASSLTRSNEQFF. The whole variable domain, remainder taken from reference TRBV11-2 and TRBJ2-1, is EAGVAQSPRYKIIEKRQSVAFWCNPISGHATLYWYQQILGQGPKLLIQFQNNGVVDDSQLPKDRFSAERLKGVDSTLKIQPAKLEDSAVYLCASSLTRSNEQFFGPGTRLTVL.

The CDR3 DNA reads TGTGCCAGCATCCGACAGGGGAGAACCGGGGAGCTGTTTTTT. Translating gives CASIRQGRTGELFF. The chain employs TRBV6-2 or TRBV6-3 and TRBJ2-2; 8 bases are a match to TRBD1. Germline V gene data show CDR1 as MNHEY and CDR2 as SVGEGT. After removal of 7 bases from V and 5 bases from J, the junction contained 6 bases not matched to a gene. The CDR3 runs 14 residues.

This clonotype has just a few counts. The chain is built from TRBV30 and TRBJ2-4; 9 nucleotides align to TRBD2. This CDR3 has 14 residues. Per germline, CDR1 GTSNPN and CDR2 SVGIG (reference sequence). With V trimmed by 8 bases and J by 6 bases, 11 bases remained unmatched. Written as DNA, the CDR3 is TGTGCCGTCGGGCGGGAGGGCCAGAGAAACATTCAGTACTTC. This codes for CAVGREGQRNIQYF. The entire variable domain, with the rest obtained from reference TRBV30 and TRBJ2-4, is as follows: SQTIHQWPATLVQPVGSPLSLECTVEGTSNPNLYWYRQAAGRGLQLLFYSVGIGQISSEVPQNLSASRPQDRQFILSSKKLLLSDSGFYLCAVGREGQRNIQYFGAGTRLSVL.